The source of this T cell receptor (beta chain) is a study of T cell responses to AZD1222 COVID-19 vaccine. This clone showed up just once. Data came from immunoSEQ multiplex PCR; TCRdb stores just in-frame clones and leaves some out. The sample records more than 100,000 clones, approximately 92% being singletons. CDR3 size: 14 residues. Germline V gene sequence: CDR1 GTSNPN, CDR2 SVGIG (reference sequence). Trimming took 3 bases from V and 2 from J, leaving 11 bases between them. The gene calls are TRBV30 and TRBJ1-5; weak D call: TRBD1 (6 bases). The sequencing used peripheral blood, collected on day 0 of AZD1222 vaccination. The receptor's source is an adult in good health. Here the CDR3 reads CAWSRGAGNQPQHF. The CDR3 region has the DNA TGTGCCTGGAGCCGGGGGGCAGGCAATCAGCCCCAGCATTTT.